This TCR beta chain came from a study of cytomegalovirus exposure and HLA in healthy donors (dated by TCRdb to the late 2010s). The study in broad terms: An earlier analysis of approximately 550 of the donors reported roughly 270 Gb of sequence data and some 120 million unique TCR beta sequences from some 180 million T cells. To predict cytomegalovirus infection status, the study combined high-throughput TCR immunosequencing, statistical association of individual TCRs with disease status, and machine learning. Because of strong linkage in the cohort, roughly five DR-DQ haplotypes were treated as single units for association and clustering. The later analysis used no new phenotypic data to find candidate immune exposures, relying instead on TCR beta sequences and their occurrence across donors. Among the approximately 400 genotyped donors, under 90% belonged to the genetic ancestry cluster associated with self-reported Caucasian donors. Among some 400 genotyped donors of the cohort, an average of approximately 200,000 unique TCR beta nucleotide sequences was sequenced per donor, of which 15% to 20% were non-productive. Every discovery cohort repertoire had been produced on one sequencing platform. Around 330 gigabases of sequencing data and around 80 million unique TCR sequences made up an early release that covered 500 to 650 HLA-typed donors. A later analysis re-analyzed previously published TCR beta repertoires from roughly 600 donors and added high-resolution HLA genotyping to study TCR occurrence patterns. The T cell repertoires of 550 to 850 subjects were profiled by immunosequencing and related to cytomegalovirus serostatus. An earlier analysis of a few hundred of the donors applied high-throughput TCR beta sequencing to assess whether each TCR beta V gene segment acted as functional or pseudogenic. A separate validation cohort of more than 100 different subjects was used in addition to the 666-subject first cohort. HLA typing included class I and class II loci at four-digit resolution. Typing coverage varied by locus: roughly 629-630 donors for A, B, C, DRB1 and DQB1; roughly 510 for DQA1; approximately 570 for DPA1; some 470 for DPB1. A later genetic analysis took genome-wide SNP genotypes for about 65% of the 666 donors and used that subset as a discovery cohort. Alongside the repertoire data, information on donor age, sex, ethnicity and CMV serostatus was compiled. The study aimed to test whether signatures of past pathogen exposure could be identified by cataloging public T cell receptors. General findings and caveats noted by the study authors: In the study, some 160 TCR beta chains were listed as associated with cytomegalovirus. Immune exposure information for the cohort was limited to CMV serostatus. Sequencing depth was assumed to be roughly uniform across donors in the presence/absence analyses, though that assumption may not hold. Only TCR beta chains were sequenced in this cohort, and the absence of alpha or paired-chain data limited detectable features. In an earlier analysis of some 500 of the donors, most TCR beta V segments were observed in productive rearrangements about 87% or about 30% of the time, broadly matching IMGT annotations. The sequencing pipeline was judged likely to have produced a cluster of highly shared sequence variants as a technical artifact. HLA typing was unavailable for some donors at each locus, so association tests used only the typed subset. According to a later analysis, parvovirus B19, influenza, CMV and Epstein-Barr virus appeared linked to several top co-occurrence clusters. Because counts were too low, seventeen rarely observed V segments, including chromosome 9 orphons, were excluded from the earlier analysis of several hundred of the donors. The authors suggested that the approach could potentially be generalized to other disease states and immunological phenotypes. Strong co-occurrence of HLA alleles, especially DR and DQ, made assigning TCR associations to individual alleles difficult. In vitro tests confirmed that a few of the cytomegalovirus-associated TCR beta chains recognize cytomegalovirus antigens. A later analysis found that HLA-associated TCR beta chains were more clonally expanded and had lower generation probabilities than equally common non-associated chains. V-gene and J-gene trimming of TCR beta chains was associated with a missense DCLRE1C variant in a later genetic analysis, and the association was replicated in an independent cohort. At a false discovery rate of 0.05, a later analysis linked about 17,000 TCR beta sequences to specific HLA alleles. In a later analysis, TCR association rates were found to vary across HLA loci, with the most associated TCRs seen for DRB1 alleles and the fewest for HLA-C alleles. According to a later genetic analysis, donors in an Asian-associated ancestry cluster had fewer N-insertions in productive TCRs than the approximately 630-donor mean. Cytomegalovirus status was reported to be diagnosed by the classifier with high specificity and sensitivity in both the original and validation cohorts. A further reported finding was that TCR beta sequences accurately predicted the HLA-A and HLA-B alleles for most subjects in the first cohort. In a later analysis, most CMV-associated TCR beta chains were found to appear HLA-restricted, with HLA associations seemingly driven largely by CMV exposure. While some public TCRs were present in many individuals, most TCR sequences turned up only very rarely across donors. Linkage disequilibrium might explain the correlated functional status among segregating V segments, but an unknown experimental factor could not be ruled out.

As to this clone: Its target antigen remains unknown. Base qualities were left out, and no much larger clone turns up one base away.

The cohort was made up of under 800 healthy bone marrow donors. Cohort members were all nominally healthy when sampled, although unrecorded immune exposures were likely present. The donor was CMV seronegative and was included in the group of a few hundred seronegative cohort members. Every donor gave a peripheral blood sample, and the peripheral blood mononuclear cells from that sample were used for TCR beta sequencing. Genomic DNA extraction from the blood cell samples was performed with the Qiagen DNeasy Blood Extraction Kit. Library prep was done by the immunoSEQ multiplex PCR assay. For the multiplex PCR, a mixture combining 60 forward primers for TCR Vbeta segments and 13 reverse primers for TCR Jbeta segments was used. Amplification of the CDR3 region of rearranged TCR beta genes was performed with a multiplex PCR assay on genomic DNA. On the Illumina HiSeq System, the amplified TCR beta libraries were sequenced as 87-base-pair reads. Turning to the authors' computational methods: A later analysis counted about 80 million unique TCR beta chains across the 650 to 800 repertoires, and some 12 million of these chains were shared by at least two donors. Raw reads were error-corrected and collapsed into unique sequences by a nearest-neighbor algorithm in which closely related sequences were merged to remove PCR and sequencing errors. Alignment of CDR3 sequences to IMGT reference sequences was used to assign V, D and J gene segments. Each retained sequence needed at least a six-nucleotide match to both a V gene segment and a J gene segment. A rearrangement counted as productive if the CDR3 had no stop codons and remained in frame with V and J, and every other rearrangement counted as non-productive. Following IMGT convention, CDR3 was defined as the stretch from the second conserved V-encoded cysteine to the conserved J-encoded phenylalanine. Sequences without an unambiguous match to a single V gene segment were excluded from the earlier analysis of 587 of the donors. An earlier analysis of 587 of the donors called V segments functional above 56.7% productive rearrangements and segregating when the between-donor standard deviation exceeded 5%. To diagnose cytomegalovirus status from the catalog of TCR beta chain sequences, a statistical classification framework was built. V and J gene assignment, in a later analysis, came from comparing TCR nucleotide sequences with IMGT/GENE-DB human TR gene sequences. A later analysis assigned CDR3 sequences and most-parsimonious VDJ recombination scenarios with the TCRdist pipeline. A later analysis defined each TCR beta chain by its CDR3 amino acid sequence plus V-gene family, and excluded reads lacking a unique V-gene family. In a later analysis, around 600 highly shared, low-generation-probability nucleotide sequences were removed to address suspected cross-contamination and a sequencing artifact. For each public chain, a later analysis derived a clonal expansion index from normalized ranks of inferred template counts within each repertoire. A later analysis computed generation probabilities with a VDJ recombination model fitted to out-of-frame rearrangements, and checked the results against IGoR. In a later analysis, hypergeometric tests were used to score TCR-TCR, TCR-HLA and TCR-CMV co-occurrence, with a repertoire-size bias correction applied to TCR pairs. In a later analysis, false discovery rates were estimated by permuting HLA or CMV assignments 20 times. In a later analysis, co-occurring TCRs were grouped using DBSCAN, with TCRdist sequence similarity added in when clustering inside HLA-allele-positive subsets. Repertoires with fewer than 30,000 or more than 120,000 public chains were left out of co-occurrence clustering, as were a few repertoires with anomalous nucleotide sharing. TCRdb provides this immuneACCESS table in a form limited to in-frame rearrangements. Some clones are lacking; in checked studies, under half of them reflect an unresolved V gene, and why the rest are absent is not known. The V and J calls and clone size are taken from that table; D and trimming were inferred from the DNA. The sample table lists 200,000 to 250,000 clones, more than 85% of them with a count of one. Less than 1.2% of the sample goes to the ten largest clones.

Sequencing was done on a sample of PBMCs. This clonotype was obtained from a woman between 18 and 29 years old in good health and CMV-seronegative.

This receptor carries the CDR3 CASSLVRQDEQFF. The sequenced DNA: TGCGCCAGCAGCTTGGTCCGACAGGATGAGCAGTTCTTC. The chain was built from TRBV5-1 and TRBJ2-1, and perhaps TRBD1 as D gene, on 6 matching bases. The CDR3 contains 13 residues, cysteine and phenylalanine counted. Only CDR3 DNA remains: 39 bases, in frame from the first base. V sheds 0 bases and J sheds 8 bases, leaving 9 bases between their ends. Sequences SGHRS (CDR1) and YFSETQ (CDR2) are obtained from the germline V gene.